Listed below are T cell receptor beta chains from one sample, sequenced in a study of shared clonotypes between healthy human individuals. Measured with immunoSEQ multiplex PCR; TCRdb has only the in-frame clones, and not every one. The table lists roughly 2 million clones, roughly 95% of them singletons. The material sequenced was naive CD4+ T cells sorted from blood. The receptors originated from a young man in good health. Each CDR3 is given with its conserved first and last residue. Some rows have no size entry. The others give once, few or many, or a class for an expanded clone.

.,TRBV6-5,CASERGKGPAEAFF
.,TRBV18,CASSLPGTSREQYF
few,TRBV6-5,CASSSPTANTEAFF
once,TRBV2,CASPGPQGPNTIYF
.,TRBV7-8,CASSLAAGGSTEAFF
once,TRBV25-1,CASSDLGTIYGYTF
.,TRBV6-1,CASSVQGHNEQFF
.,TRBV6-1,CASSVPPEKLFF
.,TRBV2,CASSEVYEQYF
.,TRBV5-1,CASSRIPGQGTDTQYF
.,TRBV7-2,CASSLYAGYSNQPQHF
.,TRBV28,CASTQVSPTEAFF
.,TRBV25-1,CASTSEQGAPDTEAFF
.,TRBV30,CAWSVQRGRGGGYTF
.,TRBV7-9,CASSRQGDTAEKLFF
.,TRBV5-6,CASSDYNSPLHF
.,TRBV10-3,CAIRTSASTDTQYF
.,TRBV28,CATGTGYEQYF
.,TRBV28,CASRRGGGELFF
.,TRBV7-9,CASSLGTSGSGYEQFF
.,TRBV6-6,CASSYGGNTEAFF
.,TRBV5-1,CASSLGPLGNSPLHF
.,TRBV6-1,CASSERQPRQPQHF
.,TRBV6-4,CASSDRRGKDYEQYF
.,TRBV5-3,CARSKGQIRTSTDTQYF
.,TRBV5-1,CASSLEAGAGNTIYF
.,TRBV4-1,CASSQGSGVLNEKLFF
.,TRBV30,CAWSDSGNTIYF
.,TRBV18,CASSPPGLAGATDTQYF
.,TRBV5-1,CASSDWGTYPGEPQHF
.,TRBV11-2,CASSTGRTRFDEQYF
.,TRBV5-4,CASSQQAHLNTGELFF
once,TRBV27,CASSLVIRGLLYNSPLHF
.,TRBV7-3,CASSAGLAGRMSTDTQYF
.,TRBV9,CASSPTGVGGGELFF
.,TRBV7-2,CASSSTINEQFF
.,TRBV6-5,CASSRRDRVEKLFF
once,TRBV5-1,CASSLPLAGVGELFF
.,TRBV10-3,CAISESGQQLFF
.,TRBV4-3,CASSQGQRRDTEQFF
.,TRBV10-1,CASSESSSSQETQYF
.,TRBV2,CASSRQGVYEQYF
.,TRBV10-3,CAISEGQGNYGYTF
once,TRBV30,CAWRQEYEQYF
.,TRBV10-3,CAISESNTGGSETQYF
.,TRBV5-1,CASSLEVTVEGRTQYF
.,TRBV5-1,CASSLGTGSEAFF
.,TRBV5-4,CASSSTDTQYF
.,TRBV11-2,CASSLGHVVGELFF
.,TRBV7-8,CASSLTDRNYEQYF
.,TRBV5-6,CASSLGRQGDPQHF
.,TRBV7-2,CASSRQGPLSYNSPLHF